The present entry profiles one T cell receptor (beta chain) with its context. Its antigen is undetermined. TCRdb re-called the 5' RACE reads; one entry per CDR3 protein, DNA not given. This sample contains about 440,000 distinct CDR3 sequences. Germline V gives CDR1 LGHNA, CDR2 YSLEER. This CDR3 is 14 amino acids long. This record belongs to a study of monozygotic twins with inflammatory bowel disease. The study, taken as a whole, reports: Distinction of different T cell subtypes was not possible.

This TCR came from a human donor with ulcerative colitis or Crohn's disease, or a healthy co-twin of an affected twin (not recorded which). The rearrangement uses TRBV4-3 and TRBJ2-5; the D call of TRBD1 rests on TCRdb alone, since no DNA is present to check it. Sequences were obtained from blood. CDR3 amino acids: CASSPTGVRETQYF.